The clone carrying this T cell receptor (beta chain) showed up just once. The length of the CDR3 is 14 residues. Trimming took 0 bases from V and 4 from J, leaving 10 bases between them. From germline, CDR1 is SGHDT and CDR2 YYEEEE. The data are from a study of cytotoxic CD8 clonotypes in ibrutinib-treated CLL. Clones were read by immunoSEQ multiplex PCR, and TCRdb kept only the in-frame ones, dropping some. The table includes approximately 45,000 clones, 50% to 75% detected once. This TCR came from a human donor with chronic lymphocytic leukemia. Here the sequenced sample was PBMCs, taken after 24 months of ibrutinib treatment. This chain joins TRBV5-6 and TRBJ1-2; no clear D gene. CDR3: CASSLAGEPYGYTF. CDR3 sequence (DNA): TGTGCCAGCAGCTTGGCCGGGGAGCCCTATGGCTACACCTTC.